The sequence of this TCR beta chain was determined in a study of radiation and T cells in renal cell carcinoma. About the research overall: Nephrectomy followed 15 Gy stereotactic body radiation by 4 weeks. Broader study findings: From baseline, blood top tumor clonotypes peaked at 2 weeks post-radiation.

Assay used: immunoSEQ multiplex PCR; TCRdb lists only in-frame clones, some missing. This sample has 130,000 to 150,000 clones, with nearly 90% found just once. As to this clone: Its antigen is currently unknown. At the DNA level, this CDR3 is encoded by other sequences in the same sample as well.

Noted time point: baseline pretreatment blood. This sample's treatment: 15 Gy SBRT to primary tumor, nephrectomy 4 weeks later. Radiation-treated patients gave blood at baseline, week 2 and week 4. This renal cell carcinoma was of the clear cell type. The sequencing here drew on blood, taken from a patient whose treatment included radiotherapy and nephrectomy. The TCR comes from a woman aged 50 to 60 with renal cell carcinoma.

The CDR3 DNA is TGCGCCAGCAGCGACAGGGTCTACGAGCAGTACTTC. Protein: CASSDRVYEQYF. This chain uses TRBV10-1 with TRBJ2-7, with 7 positions matching TRBD1. This CDR3 spans 12 amino acids. The V segment lost 6 bases and the J segment 3 bases; nucleotides outside the gene matches: 2. Per germline, CDR1 WNHNN and CDR2 SYGVQD (reference sequence).